This T cell receptor beta chain was identified during a study of cytomegalovirus exposure and HLA in healthy donors. Study-level results: The listing of about 150 TCR beta chains classed them as cytomegalovirus-associated.

For this clone: The antigen is undetermined.

The PCR made use of 60 Vbeta and 13 Jbeta primers. Sequenced by immunoSEQ multiplex PCR; TCRdb stores in-frame clones only, minus some. The sample has approximately 79,000 clones, 60% to 85% seen once. The specimen was PBMCs. This TCR was sampled from a boy aged 10-17 years in good health and CMV-seronegative.

The CDR3 coding sequence is TGCGCCAGCAGCTTCACTACTAGCGGGGTAAATTACTTC. Its protein is CASSFTTSGVNYF. V is TRBV5-1 and J is TRBJ2-7; 10 bases are a match to TRBD2. Germline V gene lookup returns CDR1 SGHRS and CDR2 YFSETQ. V trimming: 2 bases; J trimming: 13 bases; junction bases outside the gene matches: 9. This CDR3 comprises 13 residues.